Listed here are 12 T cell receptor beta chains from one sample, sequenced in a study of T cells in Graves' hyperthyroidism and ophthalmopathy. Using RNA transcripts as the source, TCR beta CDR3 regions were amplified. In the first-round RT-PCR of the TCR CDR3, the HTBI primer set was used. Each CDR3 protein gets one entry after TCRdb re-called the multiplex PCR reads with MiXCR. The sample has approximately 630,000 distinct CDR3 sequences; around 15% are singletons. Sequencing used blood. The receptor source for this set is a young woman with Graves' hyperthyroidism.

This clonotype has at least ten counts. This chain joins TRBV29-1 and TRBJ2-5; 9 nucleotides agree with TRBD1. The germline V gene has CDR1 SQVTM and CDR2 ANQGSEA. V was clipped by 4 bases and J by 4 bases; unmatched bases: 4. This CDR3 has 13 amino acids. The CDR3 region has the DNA TGCAGCGTTGGGGGACAGGGAAGAGAGACCCAGTACTTC. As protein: CSVGGQGRETQYF.

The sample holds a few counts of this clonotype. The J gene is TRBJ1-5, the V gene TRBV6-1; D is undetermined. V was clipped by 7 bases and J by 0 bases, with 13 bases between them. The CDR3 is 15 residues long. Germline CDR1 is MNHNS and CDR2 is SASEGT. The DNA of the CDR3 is TGTGCCAGCATAAATTCGGCCCGTAGCAATCAGCCCCAGCATTTT. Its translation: CASINSARSNQPQHF.

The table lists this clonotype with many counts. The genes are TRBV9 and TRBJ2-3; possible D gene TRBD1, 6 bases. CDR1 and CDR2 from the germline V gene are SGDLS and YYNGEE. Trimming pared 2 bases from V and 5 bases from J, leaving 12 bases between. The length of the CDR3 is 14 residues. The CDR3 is CASSVRRGEDTQYF. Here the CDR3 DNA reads TGTGCCAGCAGCGTCCGCAGGGGAGAAGATACGCAGTATTTT.

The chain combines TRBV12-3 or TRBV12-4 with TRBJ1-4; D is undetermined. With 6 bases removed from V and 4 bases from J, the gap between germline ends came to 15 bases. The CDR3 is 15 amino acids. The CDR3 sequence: CASSLRAGINEKLFF. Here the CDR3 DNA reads TGTGCCAGCAGCCTAAGGGCCGGGATTAATGAAAAACTGTTTTTT.

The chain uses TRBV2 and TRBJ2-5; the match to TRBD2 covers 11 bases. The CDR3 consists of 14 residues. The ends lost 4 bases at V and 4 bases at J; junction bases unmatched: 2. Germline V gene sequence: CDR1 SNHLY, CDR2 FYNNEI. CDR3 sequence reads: CASSGLAGPETQYF. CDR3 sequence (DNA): TGTGCCAGCAGTGGACTAGCGGGACCAGAGACCCAGTACTTC.

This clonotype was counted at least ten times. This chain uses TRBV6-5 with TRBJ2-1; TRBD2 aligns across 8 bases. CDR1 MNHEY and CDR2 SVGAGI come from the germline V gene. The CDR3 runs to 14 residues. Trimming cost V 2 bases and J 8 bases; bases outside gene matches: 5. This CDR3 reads CASSYPGGRYEQFF. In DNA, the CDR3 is TGTGCCAGCAGTTACCCGGGAGGGCGATATGAGCAGTTCTTC.

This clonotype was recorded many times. CDR3 amino acids: CASSQTSTSNQPQHF. As DNA, the CDR3 is TGTGCCAGCAGTCAGACATCAACTAGCAATCAGCCCCAGCATTTT. V gene TRBV12-3 or TRBV12-4 combines with J gene TRBJ1-5; D is uncertain. The V gene lost 5 bases and the J gene lost 0 bases, with 11 bases spanning the gap. This CDR3 has 15 amino acids.

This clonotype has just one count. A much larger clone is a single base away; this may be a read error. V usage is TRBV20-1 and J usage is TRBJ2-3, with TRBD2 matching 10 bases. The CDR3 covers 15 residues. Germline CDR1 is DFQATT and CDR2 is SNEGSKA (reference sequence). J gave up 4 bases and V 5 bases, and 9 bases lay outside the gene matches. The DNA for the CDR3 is TGCAGTGCTGCCGAAAGCGGGAGGGGCGCAGATACGCAGTATTTT. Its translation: CSAAESGRGADTQYF.

The CDR3 loop is CASSYDRQGGVETQYF. CDR3 coding DNA: TGTGCCAGCAGCTACGATCGACAGGGAGGGGTAGAGACCCAGTACTTC. The chain is built from TRBV7-6 and TRBJ2-5; D is possibly TRBD1 or TRBD2 (7 bases each). Deletions cut 4 bases from V and 4 bases from J, with 19 bases between. Germline V gene data show CDR1 as SGHVS and CDR2 as FNYEAQ. The CDR3 consists of 16 residues.

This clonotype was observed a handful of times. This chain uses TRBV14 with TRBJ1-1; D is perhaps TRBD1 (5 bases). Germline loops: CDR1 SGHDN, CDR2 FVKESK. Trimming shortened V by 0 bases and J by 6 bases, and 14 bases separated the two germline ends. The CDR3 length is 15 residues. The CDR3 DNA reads TGTGCCAGCAGCCAAGATCGGGACCCCACCGCTGAAGCTTTCTTT. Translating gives CASSQDRDPTAEAFF. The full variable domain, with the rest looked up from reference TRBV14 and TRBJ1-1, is EAGVTQFPSHSVIEKGQTVTLRCDPISGHDNLYWYRRVMGKEIKFLLHFVKESKQDESGMPNNRFLAERTGGTYSTLKVQPAELEDSGVYFCASSQDRDPTAEAFFGQGTRLTVV.

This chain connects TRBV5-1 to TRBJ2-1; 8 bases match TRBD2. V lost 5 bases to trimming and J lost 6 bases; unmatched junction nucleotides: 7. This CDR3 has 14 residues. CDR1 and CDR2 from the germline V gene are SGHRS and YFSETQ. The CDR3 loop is CASRSGGPGNEQFF. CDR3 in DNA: TGCGCCAGCAGATCGGGAGGGCCTGGCAATGAGCAGTTCTTC.

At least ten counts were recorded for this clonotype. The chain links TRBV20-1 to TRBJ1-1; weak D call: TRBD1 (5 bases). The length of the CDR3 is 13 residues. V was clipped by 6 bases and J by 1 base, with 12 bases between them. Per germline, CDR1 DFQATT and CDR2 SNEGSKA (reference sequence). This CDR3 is CSAPDTKNTEAFF. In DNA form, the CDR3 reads TGCAGTGCCCCGGACACCAAGAACACTGAAGCTTTCTTT.